What follows are 27 T cell receptor beta chains derived from one specimen sequenced in a study of T cell clonotyping in hematopoietic cell transplantation. The data were produced by immunoSEQ multiplex PCR, yet TCRdb's version contains in-frame clones alone and is incomplete. The sample records several thousand clones, roughly 72% being singletons. This specimen consisted of peripheral blood mononuclear cells, obtained 30 days after allogeneic stem cell transplant. These receptor sequences come from a male patient aged 40-55 years who had an allogeneic stem cell transplant from an unrelated donor, so the T cells may come from the graft donor. Some clones in this sample may be carry-over from other donors' samples.

J is TRBJ1-1 and V is TRBV4-3; D possibly corresponds to TRBD1 (5 bases). This CDR3 has 15 residues. The germline V gene has CDR1 LGHNA and CDR2 YSLEER. V was pared by 4 bases and J by 5 bases, with 17 bases between. The CDR3 here is CASSLGLPRGTEAFF. CDR3 sequence (DNA): TGCGCCAGCAGCCTAGGTCTACCCCGGGGGACTGAAGCTTTCTTT.

A remark on this clone: The junction and the germline gene differ at one end; a read error may be behind it. The chain carries TRBV4-1 and TRBJ2-7, with 8 bases fitting TRBD1. The CDR3 consists of 15 residues. The germline gives CDR1 MGHRA, CDR2 YSYEKL. This chain's CDR3 is CASSQVGTGIYGQYF. For the CDR3, the DNA is TGCGCCAGCAGCCAAGTAGGGACAGGCATCTACGGGCAGTACTTC.

The genes are TRBV28 and TRBJ1-4; no clear D gene. The V gene lost 8 bases and the J gene lost 3 bases, with 16 bases spanning the gap. CDR3 length: 15 residues. Per the germline V gene, CDR1 is MDHEN and CDR2 is SYDVKM. CDR3 in DNA: TGTGCCAGCGGTCGGGAGTCGGCGGCTAATGAAAAACTGTTTTTT. As protein: CASGRESAANEKLFF. The full variable domain, completed using reference TRBV28 and TRBJ1-4, is DVKVTQSSRYLVKRTGEKVFLECVQDMDHENMFWYRQDPGLGLRLIYFSYDVKMKEKGDIPEGYSVSREKKERFSLILESASTNQTSMYLCASGRESAANEKLFFGSGTQLSVL.

The chain couples TRBV13 to TRBJ1-1; no clear D. Germline lookup yields CDR1 PRHDT and CDR2 FYEKMQ (reference sequence). V gave up 4 bases and J gave up 4 bases, with 10 bases separating them. This CDR3 has 13 amino acids. CDR3 region: CASSYQAGTEAFF. DNA of the CDR3: TGTGCCAGCAGCTACCAGGCGGGCACTGAAGCTTTCTTT.

The rearrangement joins TRBV6-5 to TRBJ2-3, with unresolved D. The CDR3 length is 14 residues. With 2 bases removed from V and 0 bases from J, the gap between germline ends came to 6 bases. Germline CDR1 is MNHEY and CDR2 is SVGAGI. CDR3 region: CASSYGMSTDTQYF. CDR3 in DNA: TGTGCCAGCAGTTACGGGATGAGCACAGATACGCAGTATTTT.

The rearrangement links TRBV28 to TRBJ2-1; D may be TRBD1 (5 bases). Between the trimmed V and J ends, which lost 4 bases and 5 bases, there was a span of 12 bases. Germline assignment: CDR1 MDHEN and CDR2 SYDVKM. The CDR3 is made up of 14 amino acids. CDR3 sequence: CASSSDRYDNEQFF. In DNA form, the CDR3 reads TGTGCCAGCAGTTCAGACAGATACGACAATGAGCAGTTCTTC.

This clone was counted between two and nine times. This rearrangement joins TRBV6-6 to TRBJ1-4, with a weak D call TRBD1 (6 bases). Germline values: CDR1 MNHNY, CDR2 SVGAGI (reference sequence). The CDR3 is 13 residues long. Trimming left V 6 bases short and J 4 bases short, with 9 bases between. The DNA for the CDR3 is TGTGCCAGCAGCCACAGGGTTAATGAAAAACTGTTTTTT. Amino acid sequence: CASSHRVNEKLFF.

The gene calls are TRBV9 and TRBJ2-3; TRBD2 aligns across 9 bases. Unmatched junction bases numbered 7, after V lost 0 bases and J lost 2 bases. Germline loops: CDR1 SGDLS, CDR2 YYNGEE. The CDR3 has 17 residues. The CDR3 reads CASSVGLAGSITDTQYF. The CDR3 coding sequence is TGTGCCAGCAGCGTAGGCCTAGCGGGGTCAATCACAGATACGCAGTATTTT.

The rearrangement links TRBV28 to TRBJ2-5; no firm D call. Germline CDR1 MDHEN, CDR2 SYDVKM. CDR3 length equals 13 residues. V gave up 2 bases and J gave up 4 bases, with 8 bases separating them. The CDR3, as DNA: TGTGCCAGCAGTTTACGCCCGGGAGAGACCCAGTACTTC. It encodes CASSLRPGETQYF.

The chain couples TRBV4-1 to TRBJ1-5, with no clear D. Germline CDR1 is MGHRA and CDR2 is YSYEKL. V lost 0 bases and J lost 7, with 4 bases in between. The CDR3 extends over 12 amino acids. The CDR3 coding sequence is TGCGCCAGCAGCCAAGATAGCCAGCCCCAGCATTTT. Residues: CASSQDSQPQHF.

V is TRBV6-1 and J is TRBJ2-3; TRBD2 matches at 7 bases. The CDR3 loop spans 14 amino acids. J lost 5 bases, V lost 3 bases, and 5 bases had no gene match. From germline, CDR1 is MNHNS and CDR2 SASEGT. CDR3 residues: CASSEGTTEDTQYF. The CDR3 nucleotides read TGTGCCAGCAGTGAGGGGACTACCGAAGATACGCAGTATTTT.

The V call is TRBV4-2, the J call TRBJ2-3; 8 nucleotides align to TRBD2. This CDR3 comprises 16 residues. The V segment lost 0 bases and the J segment 5 bases; nucleotides outside the gene matches: 7. Germline values: CDR1 LGHNA, CDR2 YNFKEQ. The chain's CDR3 is CASSQDPGGKGDTQYF. In DNA form, the CDR3 reads TGTGCCAGCAGCCAAGATCCGGGGGGGAAGGGAGATACGCAGTATTTT.

Only a few counts were recorded for this clone. This rearrangement joins TRBV7-8 to TRBJ1-2, with no clear D. This CDR3 has 14 amino acids. Trimming left V 1 base short and J 5 bases short, with 11 bases between. Germline CDR1 and CDR2: SGHVS and FQNEAQ. This CDR3 is CASSLVRGGYGYTF. The CDR3 DNA reads as TGTGCCAGCAGCTTAGTACGGGGAGGTTATGGCTACACCTTC.

This rearrangement joins TRBV9 to TRBJ2-3, with a possible D match to TRBD2 (6 bases). V lost 3 bases and J 0 bases, leaving 17 bases between the germline ends. Looked up from germline, CDR1 is SGDLS and CDR2 is YYNGEE. The CDR3 is 17 amino acids. The DNA of the CDR3 is TGTGCCAGCAGCGCCGGAGCTGGGGGGTATAGCACAGATACGCAGTATTTT. It encodes CASSAGAGGYSTDTQYF.

This clone was found a few times. This chain links TRBV2 with TRBJ1-6; D unresolved. The CDR3 has 14 residues. V was trimmed by 1 base and J by 12 bases, leaving 13 bases between them. The V gene's germline CDR1 is SNHLY and CDR2 FYNNEI. The CDR3, as DNA: TGTGCCAGCAGTGAAGGGGAACTTGTCGGACCCCTCCACTTT. Its protein is CASSEGELVGPLHF.

This clone was recorded a few times. J is TRBJ1-6 and V is TRBV9, with D uncertain. The CDR3 runs 13 residues. Deletions cut 4 bases from V and 6 bases from J, with 8 bases between. Germline CDR1 SGDLS, CDR2 YYNGEE. The CDR3 loop reads CASSLRANSPLHF. The CDR3 nucleotides read TGTGCCAGCAGCCTAAGAGCTAATTCACCCCTCCACTTT.

CDR3 nucleotide sequence: TGTGCCAGCAGCGCTGGACTAGCGGGCTGGGAGACCCAGTACTTC. Its translation is CASSAGLAGWETQYF. The chain is built from TRBV7-2 and TRBJ2-5; 11 bases agree with TRBD2. V trimming: 5 bases; J trimming: 5 bases; junction bases outside the gene matches: 7. Per the germline V gene, CDR1 is SGHTA and CDR2 is FQGNSA. The CDR3 spans 15 residues.

This clone showed up just once. This chain joins TRBV30 and TRBJ2-5; no firm D call. Germline V gene lookup returns CDR1 GTSNPN and CDR2 SVGIG (reference sequence). Deletions cut 3 bases from V and 7 bases from J, with 9 bases between. The CDR3 sequence is 11 residues long. CDR3 loop: CAWSGDRTQYF. The CDR3 DNA reads as TGTGCCTGGAGCGGAGATAGGACCCAGTACTTC.

The gene calls are TRBV7-9 and TRBJ2-7; no reliable D call. The CDR3 is 11 residues long. Germline V gene data show CDR1 as SEHNR and CDR2 as FQNEAQ (reference sequence). The V end lost 2 bases, the J end lost 5 bases, and 4 bases lay between the germline ends. The CDR3 coding sequence is TGTGCCAGCAGCTTATTCGACGAGCAGTACTTC. This translates into CASSLFDEQYF.

The chain is built from TRBV11-3 and TRBJ2-7; D not resolved. The V end was cut by 0 bases, the J end by 3 bases, with 6 bases between. CDR1 is SGHNT, CDR2 YENEEA, per germline. The CDR3 extends over 13 amino acids. As DNA, the CDR3 is TGTGCCAGCAGCTTAGAATCAGGCTACGAGCAGTACTTC. It translates to CASSLESGYEQYF.

This clone occurred a few times. This chain uses TRBV5-6 with TRBJ2-7; D unresolved. The CDR3 extends over 11 amino acids. The germline V gene has CDR1 SGHDT and CDR2 YYEEEE. V gave up 3 bases and J gave up 4 bases, with 5 bases separating them. The CDR3 spells CASSSTYEQYF. CDR3 DNA: TGTGCCAGCAGCTCGACATACGAGCAGTACTTC.

The rearrangement uses TRBV19 and TRBJ2-7; 8 nucleotides agree with TRBD2. V lost 9 bases to trimming and J lost 3 bases; unmatched junction nucleotides: 10. Germline CDR1 LNHDA, CDR2 SQIVND (reference sequence). The CDR3 consists of 14 residues. CDR3 coding DNA: TGTGCCAGCAACGAAGCGGGGGTTCGCTACGAGCAGTACTTC. Translated: CASNEAGVRYEQYF.

The J gene is TRBJ1-6, the V gene TRBV2; D unresolved. V lost 1 base, J lost 9 bases, and 10 bases lay in between. Germline V CDR1 and CDR2: SNHLY, FYNNEI. CDR3 length: 14 residues. CDR3 DNA: TGTGCCAGCAGTGAAGATGGGGAGGGTTCACCCCTCCACTTT. This codes for CASSEDGEGSPLHF.

The V call is TRBV19, the J call TRBJ2-3; 10 bases fit TRBD2. This CDR3 has 15 amino acids. The trim removed 1 base at V and 4 bases at J, leaving 2 bases unmatched. In germline, CDR1 is LNHDA, CDR2 SQIVND (reference sequence). CDR3 in amino acids: CASSIGLAGADTQYF. The CDR3 nucleotides are TGTGCCAGTAGTATAGGCCTAGCGGGGGCAGATACGCAGTATTTT. The variable domain in full, completed from reference TRBV19 and TRBJ2-3, reads DGGITQSPKYLFRKEGQNVTLSCEQNLNHDAMYWYRQDPGQGLRLIYYSQIVNDFQKGDIAEGYSVSREKKESFPLTVTSAQKNPTAFYLCASSIGLAGADTQYFGPGTRLTVL.

V gene TRBV11-3 combines with J gene TRBJ1-1, with 7 nucleotides matching TRBD1. With V trimmed by 5 bases and J by 7 bases, 4 bases remained unmatched. The CDR3 consists of 12 residues. Germline V gene data show CDR1 as SGHNT and CDR2 as YENEEA. In DNA, the CDR3 is TGTGCCAGCAGCACAGGGACAGATGAAGCTTTCTTT. Translating it yields CASSTGTDEAFF.

The V call is TRBV5-6, the J call TRBJ1-4, with unresolved D. The germline gives CDR1 SGHDT, CDR2 YYEEEE. V was pared by 1 base and J by 3 bases, with 16 bases between. The CDR3 covers 17 residues. The CDR3 region is CASSLKTGAGSNEKLFF. The CDR3 DNA reads as TGTGCCAGCAGCTTGAAAACCGGCGCAGGTTCTAATGAAAAACTGTTTTTT.

This chain uses TRBV10-3 with TRBJ1-1; the D is unclear. This CDR3 contains 14 residues. Germline V gene sequence: CDR1 ENHRY, CDR2 SYGVKD. V was cut by 4 bases and J by 2 bases, with 11 bases left in between. In DNA, the CDR3 is TGTGCCATCAGTGGTTCCAGTGTCAACACTGAAGCTTTCTTT. Translation: CAISGSSVNTEAFF.